Listed here are 5 T cell receptor beta chains from one sample, sequenced in a study of T cells in Graves' hyperthyroidism and ophthalmopathy. From RNA transcripts, TCR beta CDR3 regions were amplified. An initial round of RT-PCR targeting the TCR CDR3 relied on the HTBI primer set. A single record per CDR3 protein comes from TCRdb applying MiXCR to the multiplex PCR reads. The sample includes 250,000 to 350,000 distinct CDR3 sequences, approximately 15% of them seen just once. Sequenced input: blood. The receptors here all came from a woman aged 55-69 years with Graves' ophthalmopathy.

This clonotype was counted at least ten times. DNA of the CDR3: TGTGCCAGCAGCCCGGGACGGATGAACACTGAAGCTTTCTTT. Residues: CASSPGRMNTEAFF. The chain has TRBV3-1 and TRBJ1-1, with D possibly TRBD1 on 5 matching bases. Germline V gene data show CDR1 as LGHDT and CDR2 as YNNKEL (reference sequence). V lost 4 bases to trimming and J lost 0 bases, with 9 bases between them. The length of the CDR3 is 14 residues.

This clonotype was found a few times. The V call is TRBV4-3, the J call TRBJ2-7; D gene unclear. Germline CDR1 is LGHNA and CDR2 is YSLEER. Trimming took 5 bases from V and 2 from J, leaving 13 bases between them. This CDR3 has 14 residues. The CDR3 here is CASSLGWAAYEQYF. In DNA form, the CDR3 reads TGCGCCAGCAGCTTGGGCTGGGCAGCCTACGAGCAGTACTTC.

There are many counts of this clonotype. The rearrangement uses TRBV3-1 and TRBJ1-6; 7 nucleotides agree with TRBD1. Trimming cost V 4 bases and J 10 bases; bases outside gene matches: 7. This CDR3 contains 14 residues. Germline V gene sequence: CDR1 LGHDT, CDR2 YNNKEL (reference sequence). The CDR3 nucleotides read TGTGCCAGCAGCCTAAGGGACAGCGTGTCACCCCTCCACTTT. Translation: CASSLRDSVSPLHF.

The chain links TRBV5-6 to TRBJ2-3, with 7 bases aligning to TRBD1. Germline trimming cut 0 bases from V and 6 bases from J; bases unmatched to any gene: 10. The CDR3 is made up of 16 amino acids. Germline CDR1 reads SGHDT; CDR2 reads YYEEEE. CDR3 sequence reads: CASSLVKGAGYDTQYF. CDR3 nucleotides: TGTGCCAGCAGCTTGGTGAAGGGGGCAGGGTACGATACGCAGTATTTT.

The chain recombines TRBV19 with TRBJ2-7; 8 bases map to TRBD1. J lost 4 bases, V lost 4 bases, and 6 bases had no gene match. The CDR3 runs to 14 residues. The germline V gene encodes CDR1 LNHDA and CDR2 SQIVND (reference sequence). CDR3 in amino acids: CASSTFGQGYEQYF. In nucleotides, the CDR3 is TGTGCCAGTAGTACCTTTGGACAGGGTTACGAGCAGTACTTC.